One T cell receptor (beta chain) is described in this entry. The entry originates in a study of blood T cells in healthy people across ages. The use of a sample-barcoded 5' primer and a J-beta primer mix characterized a second PCR of about 6 to 12 cycles. Each CDR3 protein is one row after TCRdb ran MiXCR on the 5' RACE reads. The sample lists about 640,000 distinct CDR3 sequences, 45% to 65% occurring once. V was pared by 5 bases and J by 5 bases, with 3 bases of the junction left unmatched. The CDR3 covers 13 residues. In germline, CDR1 is SEHNR, CDR2 FQNEAQ (reference sequence). V gene TRBV7-9 combines with J gene TRBJ2-3; 8 bases agree with TRBD1. Sequencing was done on a sample of blood. This clonotype was obtained from a man aged 60 to 69 in good health. Here the CDR3 reads CASSQTGVDTQYF. CDR3 DNA sequence: TGTGCCAGCAGCCAGACAGGGGTAGATACGCAGTATTTT.